This T cell receptor beta chain was obtained from a study of blood T cell repertoires in COVID-19. Study context: The origin of the acute and convalescent COVID-19 samples was the United States, Italy and Spain. The analysed material was cDNA or gDNA that came from T cells, B-cell-depleted T cells, or PBMCs.

The germline CDR1 and CDR2 sequences are MNHEY and SVGAGI. Trimming removed 6 bases at V and 4 bases at J, with 15 bases between. The CDR3 spans 15 residues. Original analysis: Reference gene primer amplification yielded estimated nucleated cell counts. Some clones are missing from TCRdb's copy, which holds only in-frame ones; the method was immunoSEQ multiplex PCR. D and trimming come from the DNA, and the V and J calls and clone size come from that table. This sample has roughly 100,000 clones, with about four fifths found just once. Source material: peripheral blood. The source of this sequence is an elderly woman with acute or convalescent COVID-19. The chain joins TRBV6-5 to TRBJ1-4, with D perhaps matching TRBD1 (6 bases). CDR3 region: CASRNSGHLNEKLFF. DNA for the CDR3: TGTGCCAGCAGAAATTCGGGACACCTTAATGAAAAACTGTTTTTT.